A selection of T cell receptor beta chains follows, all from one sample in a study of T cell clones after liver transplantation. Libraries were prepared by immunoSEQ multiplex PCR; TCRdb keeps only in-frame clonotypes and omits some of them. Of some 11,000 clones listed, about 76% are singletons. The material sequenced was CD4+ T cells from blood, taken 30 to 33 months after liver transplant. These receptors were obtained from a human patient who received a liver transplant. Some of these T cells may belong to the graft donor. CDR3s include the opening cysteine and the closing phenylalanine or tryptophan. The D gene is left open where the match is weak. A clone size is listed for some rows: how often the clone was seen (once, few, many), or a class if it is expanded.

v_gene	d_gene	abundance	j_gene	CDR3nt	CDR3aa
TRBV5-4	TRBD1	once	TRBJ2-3	TGTGCCAGCAGCATTACAGGGGGGAGCACAGATACGCAGTATTTT	CASSITGGSTDTQYF
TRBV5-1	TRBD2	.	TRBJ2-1	TGCGCCAGCAGCCTGAGTCCCGGGAGGGCCCTCTGGAACAATGAGCAGTTCTTC	CASSLSPGRALWNNEQFF
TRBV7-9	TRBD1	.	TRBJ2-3	TGTGCCAGCAGCCCCCCAGGGGGCCATTACACAGATACGCAGTATTTT	CASSPPGGHYTDTQYF
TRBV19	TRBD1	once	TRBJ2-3	TGTGCCAGTAGTTCCTGGGGGACAGATAGCACAGATACGCAGTATTTT	CASSSWGTDSTDTQYF
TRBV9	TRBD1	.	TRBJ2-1	TGTGCCAGCAGCCCTCCTACAGGGGGTAATGAGCAGTTCTTC	CASSPPTGGNEQFF
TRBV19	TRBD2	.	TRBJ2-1	TGTGCCAGTAGTATAGAAGGCGGGGGTTGGGATGAGCAGTTCTTC	CASSIEGGGWDEQFF
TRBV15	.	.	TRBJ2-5	TGTGCCACCAGCAGAAGGGGCGAGGAGACCCAGTACTTC	CATSRRGEETQYF
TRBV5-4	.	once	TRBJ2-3	TGTGCCAGCAGCTTGTCAGGGGCTAAAGATACGCAGTATTTT	CASSLSGAKDTQYF
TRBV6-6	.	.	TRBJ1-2	TGTGCCAGCAGTAACACTCAGACAGACCCCTATGGCTACACCTTC	CASSNTQTDPYGYTF
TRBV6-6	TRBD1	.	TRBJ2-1	TGTGCCAGCAGTTTGGGACAGGCCTACAATGAGCAGTTCTTC	CASSLGQAYNEQFF
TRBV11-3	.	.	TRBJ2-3	TGTGCCAGCAGCTTAGACTCTAGCATTAAGACAGATACGCAGTATTTT	CASSLDSSIKTDTQYF
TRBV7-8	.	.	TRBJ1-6	TGTGCCAGCAGCTTAGAGGAGGGTCAGAGCTCCTATAATTCACCCCTCCACTTT	CASSLEEGQSSYNSPLHF
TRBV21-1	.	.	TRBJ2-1	TGTGCCAGCAGCAAAAGTTCCAGTATGTGGTTTGCCTACAATGAGCAGTTCTTC	CASSKSSSMWFAYNEQFF
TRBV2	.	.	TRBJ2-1	TGTGCCAGCAGTGAAGGGGGGACCTACAATGAGCAGTTCTTC	CASSEGGTYNEQFF
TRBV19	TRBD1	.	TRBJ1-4	TGTGCCAGTAGTATGGGGGGACAGTTTGAAAAACTGTTTTTT	CASSMGGQFEKLFF
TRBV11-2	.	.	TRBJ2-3	TGTGCCAGCAGCCTCTTCACAGATACGCAGTATTTT	CASSLFTDTQYF
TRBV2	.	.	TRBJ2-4	TGTGCCAGCACCCCTTCGGACCCGGGGGCGAACATTCAGTACTTC	CASTPSDPGANIQYF
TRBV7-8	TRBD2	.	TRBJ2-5	TGTGCCAGCAGCTTAGGTCTAGCGGACCCTCAGACCCAGTACTTC	CASSLGLADPQTQYF
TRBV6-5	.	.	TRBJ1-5	TGTGCCAGCAGTACCGACGGGATTGGCAATCAGCCCCAGCATTTT	CASSTDGIGNQPQHF
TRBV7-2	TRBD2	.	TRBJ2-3	TGTGCCAGCAGCTTATACAGCGGGGGGGCCACAGATACGCAGTATTTT	CASSLYSGGATDTQYF
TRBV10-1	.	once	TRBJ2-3	TGCGCCAGCAGTGAGTTACAACCCGGTACGCAGTATTTT	CASSELQPGTQYF
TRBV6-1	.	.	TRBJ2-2	TGTGCCAGCAGTGAGTGGGGGGCGAACACCGGGGAGCTGTTTTTT	CASSEWGANTGELFF
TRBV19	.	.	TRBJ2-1	TGTGCCAGTAGTGATCCGGGATCTTCCTACAATGAGCAGTTCTTC	CASSDPGSSYNEQFF
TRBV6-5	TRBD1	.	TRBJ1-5	TGTGCCAGCAGCCCGGGACAGACCCATCAGCCCCAGCATTTT	CASSPGQTHQPQHF
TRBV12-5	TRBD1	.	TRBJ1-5	TGTGCTAGTGGTCCCGGGACAGGGAACCAGCCCCAGCATTTT	CASGPGTGNQPQHF
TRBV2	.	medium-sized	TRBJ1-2	TGTGCCAGCAGTACCGTGGGGGGCCGCGACTATGGCTACACCTTC	CASSTVGGRDYGYTF
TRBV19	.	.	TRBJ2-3	TGTGCCAGTAGTATCCTATCTTCAGATACGCAGTATTTT	CASSILSSDTQYF
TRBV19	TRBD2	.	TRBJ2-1	TGTGCCAGTAGCACGGGACTAGCCAATGAGCAGTTCTTC	CASSTGLANEQFF
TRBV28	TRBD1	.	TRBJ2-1	TGTGCCAGCAGTTTGACAGGGGCGCTTTCTTACAATGAGCAGTTCTTC	CASSLTGALSYNEQFF
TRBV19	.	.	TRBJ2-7	TGTGCCAGTAGTATAGATCTGGCAGAGAATTATTACGAGCAGTACTTC	CASSIDLAENYYEQYF
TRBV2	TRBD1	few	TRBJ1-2	TGTGCCAGCAGTTCCCGGGACAGGGGTCGTGGCTACACCTTC	CASSSRDRGRGYTF
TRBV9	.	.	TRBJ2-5	TGTGCCAGCAGCGTAGTATGCCCTCGAGGGTGGGCGGGGTACCAAGAGACCCAGTACTTC	CASSVVCPRGWAGYQETQYF
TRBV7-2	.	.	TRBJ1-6	TGTGCCAGCAGCGTACTTGGGGAACGCTATAATTCACCCCTCCACTTT	CASSVLGERYNSPLHF
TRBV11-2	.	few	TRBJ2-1	TGTGCCAGCAGCTTAGCCCTAGCGAAGAATGAGCAGTTCTTC	CASSLALAKNEQFF
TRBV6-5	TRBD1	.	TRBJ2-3	TGTGCCAGCAGCCGCGGACAGGGGGGATCAGATACGCAGTATTTT	CASSRGQGGSDTQYF
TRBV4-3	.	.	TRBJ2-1	TGCGCCAGCAGCCAAGCGGCGGGAAGCTCCTACAATGAGCAGTTCTTC	CASSQAAGSSYNEQFF
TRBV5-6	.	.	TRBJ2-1	TGTGCCAGCAGCTTCGAGGGGAATGAGCAGTTCTTC	CASSFEGNEQFF
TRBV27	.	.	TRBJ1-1	TGTGCCAGCAGTCGAGGGGGTGCTAACACTGAAGCTTTCTTT	CASSRGGANTEAFF
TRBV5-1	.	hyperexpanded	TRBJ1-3	TGCGCCAGCAGCGGAGACAGTGTGAGCTCTGGAAACACCATATATTTT	CASSGDSVSSGNTIYF
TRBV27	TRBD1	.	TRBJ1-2	TGTGCCAGCAGTTTTACAGGGGAGGGCTATGGCTACACCTTC	CASSFTGEGYGYTF
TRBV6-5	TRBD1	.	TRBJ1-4	TGTGCCAGCAGCCAGGGGGATGAAAAACTGTTTTTT	CASSQGDEKLFF
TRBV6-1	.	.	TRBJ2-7	TGTGCCAGCAGACACAGGTTCCCCTACGAGCAGTACTTC	CASRHRFPYEQYF
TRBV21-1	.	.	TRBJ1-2	TGTGCCAGCAGCAAAGCTCCCGTTGGGGATGGCTACACCTTC	CASSKAPVGDGYTF
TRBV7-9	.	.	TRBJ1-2	TGTGCCAGCAGCGAAGTCGGGTCTAACTATGGCTACACCTTC	CASSEVGSNYGYTF
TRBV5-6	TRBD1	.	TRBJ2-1	TGTGCCAGCAGCTTGGCTCTCAGGGGGCGCTTGGATGAGCAGTTCTTC	CASSLALRGRLDEQFF
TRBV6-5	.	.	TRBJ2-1	TGTGCCAGCAGTTACTCGAGGGATGAGCAGTTCTTC	CASSYSRDEQFF
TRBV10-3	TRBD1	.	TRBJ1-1	TGTGCCATCAGTGCGCGGGGAGACAGGGGGCAGTTGGGTGAAGCTTTCTTT	CAISARGDRGQLGEAFF
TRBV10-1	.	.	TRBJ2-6	TGCGCCAGCAGGGGGGCGGCTGGGGCCAACGTCCTGACTTTC	CASRGAAGANVLTF